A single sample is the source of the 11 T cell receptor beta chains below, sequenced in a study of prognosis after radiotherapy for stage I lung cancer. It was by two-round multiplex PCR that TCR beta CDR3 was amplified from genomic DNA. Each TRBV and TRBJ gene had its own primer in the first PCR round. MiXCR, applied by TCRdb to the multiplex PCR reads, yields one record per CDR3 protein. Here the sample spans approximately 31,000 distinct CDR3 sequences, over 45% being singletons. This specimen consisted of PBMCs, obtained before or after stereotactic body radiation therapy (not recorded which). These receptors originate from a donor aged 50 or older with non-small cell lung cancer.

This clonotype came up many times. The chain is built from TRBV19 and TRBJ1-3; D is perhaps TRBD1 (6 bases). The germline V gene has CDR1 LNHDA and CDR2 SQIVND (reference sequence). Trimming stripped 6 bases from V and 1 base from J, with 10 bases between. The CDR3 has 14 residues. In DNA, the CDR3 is TGTGCCAGTAGGCAACAGGGATCTGGAAACACCATATATTTT. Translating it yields CASRQQGSGNTIYF.

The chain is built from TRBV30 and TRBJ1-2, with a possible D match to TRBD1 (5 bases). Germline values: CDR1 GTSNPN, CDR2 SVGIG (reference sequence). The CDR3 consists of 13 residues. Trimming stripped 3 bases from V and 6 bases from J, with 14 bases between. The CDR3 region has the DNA TGTGCCTGGAGGTACCGGGCCAGGGATGGCTACACCTTC. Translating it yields CAWRYRARDGYTF.

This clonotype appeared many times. The CDR3 is CASSSLDRGGEQYF. CDR3 DNA sequence: TGCGCCAGCAGCTCCCTAGACAGGGGAGGCGAGCAGTACTTC. This chain links TRBV5-1 with TRBJ2-7, with 8 bases identical to TRBD1. With V trimmed by 3 bases and J by 6 bases, 8 bases remained unmatched. Germline V gene sequence: CDR1 SGHRS, CDR2 YFSETQ. The CDR3 is made up of 14 amino acids.

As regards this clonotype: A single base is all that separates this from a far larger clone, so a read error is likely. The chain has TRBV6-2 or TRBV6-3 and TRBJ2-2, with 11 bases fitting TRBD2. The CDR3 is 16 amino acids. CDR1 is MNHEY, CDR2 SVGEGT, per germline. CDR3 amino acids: CAGSNPSGRPTRELFF. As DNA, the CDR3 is TGTGCCGGCAGTAACCCTAGCGGGAGGCCCACCAGGGAGCTGTTTTTT.

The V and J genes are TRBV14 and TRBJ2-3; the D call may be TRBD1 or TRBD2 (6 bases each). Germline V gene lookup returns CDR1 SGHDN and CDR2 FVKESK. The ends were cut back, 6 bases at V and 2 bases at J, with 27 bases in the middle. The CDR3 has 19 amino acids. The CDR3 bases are TGTGCCAGCAGTAGTCTTCCCGGGGGACAACTGATACCCACAGATACGCAGTATTTT. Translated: CASSSLPGGQLIPTDTQYF.

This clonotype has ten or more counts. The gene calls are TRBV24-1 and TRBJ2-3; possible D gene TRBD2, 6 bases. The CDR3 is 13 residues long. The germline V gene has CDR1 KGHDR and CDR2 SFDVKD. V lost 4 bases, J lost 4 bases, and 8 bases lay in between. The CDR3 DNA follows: TGTGCCACCAGTGAGTGGAGGGCAGATACGCAGTATTTT. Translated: CATSEWRADTQYF.

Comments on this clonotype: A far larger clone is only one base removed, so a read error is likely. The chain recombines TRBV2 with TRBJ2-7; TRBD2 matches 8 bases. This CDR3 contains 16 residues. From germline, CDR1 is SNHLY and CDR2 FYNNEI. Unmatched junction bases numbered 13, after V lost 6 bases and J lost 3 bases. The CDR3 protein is CASSSFMERESYEQYF. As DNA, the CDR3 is TGTGCCAGCAGCTCCTTTATGGAGCGGGAGAGCTACGAGCAGTACTTC.

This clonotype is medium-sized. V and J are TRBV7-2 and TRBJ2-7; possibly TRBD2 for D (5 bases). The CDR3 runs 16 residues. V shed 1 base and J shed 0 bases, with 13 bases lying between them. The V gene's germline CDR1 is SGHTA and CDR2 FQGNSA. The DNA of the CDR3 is TGTGCCAGCAGCTTAGTAGGCACGGGAACCTCCTACGAGCAGTACTTC. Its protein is CASSLVGTGTSYEQYF.

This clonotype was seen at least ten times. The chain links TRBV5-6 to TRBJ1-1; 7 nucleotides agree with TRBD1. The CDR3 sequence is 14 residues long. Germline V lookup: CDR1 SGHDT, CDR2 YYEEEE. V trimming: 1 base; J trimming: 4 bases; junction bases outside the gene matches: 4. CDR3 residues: CASSLLRGATEAFF. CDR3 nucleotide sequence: TGTGCCAGCAGCTTGCTCAGGGGGGCCACTGAAGCTTTCTTT.

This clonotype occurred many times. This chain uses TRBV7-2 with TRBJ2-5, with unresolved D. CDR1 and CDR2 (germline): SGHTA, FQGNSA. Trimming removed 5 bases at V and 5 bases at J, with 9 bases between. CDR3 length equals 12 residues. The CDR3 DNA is TGTGCCAGCAGCCCGAAAGGGGAGACCCAGTACTTC. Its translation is CASSPKGETQYF. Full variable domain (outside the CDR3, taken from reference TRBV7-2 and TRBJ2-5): GAGVSQSPSNKVTEKGKDVELRCDPISGHTALYWYRQSLGQGLEFLIYFQGNSAPDKSGLPSDRFSAERTGGSVSTLTIQRTQQEDSAVYLCASSPKGETQYFGPGTRLLVL.

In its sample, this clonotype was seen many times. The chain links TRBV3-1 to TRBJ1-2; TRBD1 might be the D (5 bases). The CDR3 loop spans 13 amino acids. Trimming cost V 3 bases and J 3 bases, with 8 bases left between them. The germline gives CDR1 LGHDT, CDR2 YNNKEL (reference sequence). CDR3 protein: CASSQGTHYGYTF. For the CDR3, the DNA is TGTGCCAGCAGCCAGGGGACCCACTATGGCTACACCTTC.